What follows are 14 T cell receptor beta chains derived from one specimen sequenced in a study of molecular identifiers for immune sequencing clone quantification. TCRdb ran MiXCR on the PCR reads and lists one entry per CDR3 protein. The sample contains about 36,000 distinct CDR3 sequences, 15% to 20% of which appear only once. Sample: naive CD8+ T cells from blood, with Jurkat cell RNA spiked in. Subset specified: FACS-sorted CD8+CD4-CCR7+CD45RA+ naive T cells. The origin of the receptors is a human donor in good health. Some libraries in this study had Jurkat cell RNA spiked in.

This clonotype was seen repeatedly, ten times or more. The chain uses TRBV7-9 and TRBJ2-7; D possibly matches TRBD1 or TRBD2 (5 bases each). Germline V gene data show CDR1 as SEHNR and CDR2 as FQNEAQ (reference sequence). The CDR3 length is 15 residues. V lost 5 bases to trimming and J lost 3 bases, with 17 bases between them. In DNA form, the CDR3 reads TGTGCCAGCAGCGGGAAATGGGACGCAAGCTACGAGCAGTACTTC. Protein sequence: CASSGKWDASYEQYF.

This clonotype was found many times. The V call is TRBV4-3, the J call TRBJ2-7; 9 bases align to TRBD1. CDR1 is LGHNA and CDR2 is YSLEER in the germline V gene. The junction had 10 bases not matched to a gene; V was cut back by 0 bases and J by 4 bases. The CDR3 is 17 residues long. The CDR3 protein is CASSQDPAGTGRYEQYF. The CDR3 region has the DNA TGCGCCAGCAGCCAAGACCCGGCCGGGACAGGGCGATACGAGCAGTACTTC.

The sample holds many counts of this clonotype. The rearrangement uses TRBV5-1 and TRBJ2-1, with TRBD2 identical over 8 bases. V lost 5 bases to trimming and J lost 3 bases; unmatched junction nucleotides: 13. CDR1 and CDR2 from the germline V gene are SGHRS and YFSETQ. The length of the CDR3 is 17 residues. In DNA, the CDR3 is TGCGCCAGCAGGGGGTTGGGGACTAGGCGCCTCTACAATGAGCAGTTCTTC. Translation: CASRGLGTRRLYNEQFF.

For this clonotype: A read error may be the cause here, since a much bigger clone is one base away. The V and J genes are TRBV9 and TRBJ1-2; TRBD1 is a possible D gene (5 bases). The CDR3 is 15 amino acids. The germline gives CDR1 SGDLS, CDR2 YYNGEE. The CDR3 nucleotides are TGTGCCAGCAGCCCCGACTCTTCAGGGAACTATGGCTACGCCTTC. Translation: CASSPDSSGNYGYAF.

This clonotype has ten or more counts. The rearrangement uses TRBV27 and TRBJ2-7, with D possibly being TRBD1 (6 bases). The CDR3 consists of 14 residues. With 6 bases removed from V and 4 bases from J, the gap between germline ends came to 16 bases. The germline V gene encodes CDR1 MNHEY and CDR2 SMNVEV (reference sequence). CDR3 sequence (DNA): TGTGCCAGCAGCTCACAGCCGACAGGTTACGAGCAGTACTTC. Amino acid sequence: CASSSQPTGYEQYF.

This clonotype was observed many times. The gene calls are TRBV9 and TRBJ2-3; D gene unclear. Germline V lookup: CDR1 SGDLS, CDR2 YYNGEE. The CDR3 spans 15 residues. Trimming removed 0 bases at V and 4 bases at J, with 12 bases between. DNA for the CDR3: TGTGCCAGCAGCGTAGGTACCTGGGCCGCAGATACGCAGTATTTT. This sequence encodes CASSVGTWAADTQYF. Full variable domain (missing parts from reference TRBV9 and TRBJ2-3): DSGVTQTPKHLITATGQRVTLRCSPRSGDLSVYWYQQSLDQGLQFLIQYYNGEERAKGNILERFSAQQFPDLHSELNLSSLELGDSALYFCASSVGTWAADTQYFGPGTRLTVL.

The V gene is TRBV7-2, the J gene TRBJ2-1; D is uncertain. V was shortened by 4 bases and J by 4 bases, with 14 bases between the two germline ends. The CDR3 consists of 15 residues. CDR1 and CDR2 (germline): SGHTA, FQGNSA. The CDR3 protein is CASSSDPSKYNEQFF. CDR3 coding DNA: TGTGCCAGCAGCTCGGACCCATCAAAATACAATGAGCAGTTCTTC.

Many counts were recorded for this clonotype. The chain joins TRBV12-3 or TRBV12-4 to TRBJ2-1; either TRBD1 or TRBD2 may fit D (5 bases each). Trimming pared 2 bases from V and 0 bases from J, leaving 11 bases between. This CDR3 contains 16 residues. CDR3 bases: TGTGCCAGCAGTTTATCCCGGGACCCCTCCTACAATGAGCAGTTCTTC. Amino acid sequence: CASSLSRDPSYNEQFF.

In this sample, this clonotype turned up many times. This rearrangement joins TRBV4-1 to TRBJ1-5; D is unresolved. The V end was cut by 1 base, the J end by 0 bases, with 10 bases between. This CDR3 is built from 16 residues. Germline V CDR1 and CDR2: MGHRA, YSYEKL. CDR3 amino acids: CASSQGVADSNQPQHF. The CDR3 bases are TGCGCCAGCAGCCAAGGAGTGGCGGATAGCAATCAGCCCCAGCATTTT.

This clonotype is medium-sized by share. The germline gene is not matched at one end of the junction; a read error may be the cause. The chain is built from TRBV4-2 and TRBJ2-7, with D possibly TRBD1 on 6 matching bases. Germline V gene lookup returns CDR1 LGHNA and CDR2 YNFKEQ. This CDR3 contains 12 residues. The CDR3 DNA reads TGCGCCAGCAGCCAAGGGGGATACGAGCAGTACTTC. This encodes CASSQGGYEQYF.

V usage is TRBV5-1 and J usage is TRBJ1-3; no definite D call. Germline CDR1 reads SGHRS; CDR2 reads YFSETQ. There are 17 residues in the CDR3. V lost 0 bases, J lost 0 bases, and 13 bases lay in between. The CDR3: CASSLDPRPVSGNTIYF. The CDR3 coding sequence is TGCGCCAGCAGCTTGGATCCCCGGCCGGTCTCTGGAAACACCATATATTTT.

The sample holds a few counts of this clonotype. The chain's CDR3 is CASRTWPPGEQYF. CDR3 bases: TGTGCCAGCCGTACCTGGCCCCCCGGCGAGCAGTACTTC. The chain links TRBV19 to TRBJ2-7; D remains ambiguous. The CDR3 runs 13 residues. CDR1 LNHDA and CDR2 SQIVND come from the germline V gene (reference sequence). V lost 9 bases, J lost 6 bases, and 18 bases lay in between. The whole variable domain, filled in from reference TRBV19 and TRBJ2-7, reads DGGITQSPKYLFRKEGQNVTLSCEQNLNHDAMYWYRQDPGQGLRLIYYSQIVNDFQKGDIAEGYSVSREKKESFPLTVTSAQKNPTAFYLCASRTWPPGEQYFGPGTRLTVT.

In its sample, this clonotype was seen many times. This chain uses TRBV15 with TRBJ2-1; TRBD2 matches at 9 bases. The J segment lost 4 bases and the V segment lost 5 bases, leaving 9 bases of the junction unmatched. The germline CDR1 and CDR2 sequences are LNHNV and YYDKDF (reference sequence). The CDR3 length is 16 residues. The CDR3 DNA follows: TGTGCCACCAGCCCCACCGGGACTAGCCTTTACAATGAGCAGTTCTTC. Amino acids: CATSPTGTSLYNEQFF.

This clonotype was counted ten times or more. V usage is TRBV4-2 and J usage is TRBJ2-5; the D is unclear. CDR1 and CDR2 from the germline V gene are LGHNA and YNFKEQ. The CDR3 is 14 residues long. Trimming stripped 2 bases from V and 2 bases from J, with 9 bases between. The CDR3 protein is CASSQYTEQETQYF. As DNA, the CDR3 is TGTGCCAGCAGCCAATACACAGAGCAAGAGACCCAGTACTTC.